One T cell receptor (beta chain) is described in this entry. Repertoires were generated with immunoSEQ multiplex PCR, while TCRdb's copy carries only in-frame clones and drops some. Here the sample spans around 140,000 clones, about 85% being singletons. The data are from a study of blood T cell repertoires in COVID-19. Looking at the study overall: Whether acute or convalescent, the COVID-19 samples came from the United States, Italy and Spain. T cells, B-cell-depleted T cells, or PBMCs supplied cDNA or gDNA.

This CDR3 contains 15 residues. Germline CDR1 and CDR2: MGHRA and YSYEKL. V was clipped by 3 bases and J by 5 bases; unmatched bases: 7. Across 24 US areas, participants ranged in age from about 18 to 89 years. Assignment of participants to cohorts was predicated upon participant-reported clinical history. The chain joins TRBV4-1 to TRBJ1-5, with 7 bases aligning to TRBD1. This clonotype was sampled from a woman in her 40s who had been exposed to COVID-19. What was sequenced was PBMCs or T cells enriched from blood (not recorded which). The CDR3 sequence is CASSHATGTDQPQHF. CDR3 bases: TGCGCCAGCAGCCATGCTACCGGGACAGATCAGCCCCAGCATTTT.